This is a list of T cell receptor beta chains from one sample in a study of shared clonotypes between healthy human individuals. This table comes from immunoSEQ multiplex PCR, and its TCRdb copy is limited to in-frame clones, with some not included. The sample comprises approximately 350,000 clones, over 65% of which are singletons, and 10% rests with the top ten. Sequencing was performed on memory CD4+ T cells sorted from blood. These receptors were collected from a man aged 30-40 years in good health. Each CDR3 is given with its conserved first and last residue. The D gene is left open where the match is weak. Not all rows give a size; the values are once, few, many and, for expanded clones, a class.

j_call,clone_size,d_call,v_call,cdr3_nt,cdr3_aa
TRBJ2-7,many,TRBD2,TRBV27,TGTGCCAGCGGTGTCTTTACCAGCGGGGCCACCTACGAGCAGTACTTC,CASGVFTSGATYEQYF
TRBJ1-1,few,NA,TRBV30,TGTGCCTGGAGAGACGTGGAAACTGAAGCTTTCTTT,CAWRDVETEAFF
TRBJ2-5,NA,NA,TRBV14,TGTGCCAGCAGCCAAGAAGGCTCGGGGGGCCTAACTTACCAAGAGACCCAGTACTTC,CASSQEGSGGLTYQETQYF
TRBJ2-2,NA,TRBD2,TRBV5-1,TGCGCCAGCAGCCAAGGGACTAGCGGGAGTACCGGGGAGCTGTTTTTT,CASSQGTSGSTGELFF
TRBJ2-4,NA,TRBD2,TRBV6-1,TGTGCCAGCAGTGAGGAGGGACTAAGGGGTGCCGGAAACATTCAGTACTTC,CASSEEGLRGAGNIQYF
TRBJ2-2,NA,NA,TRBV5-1,TGCGCCAGCTACCACACTTACACCGGGGAGCTGTTTTTT,CASYHTYTGELFF
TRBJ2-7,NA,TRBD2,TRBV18,TGTGCCAGCTCACCTTCTAGCGGCTACGAGCAGTACTTC,CASSPSSGYEQYF
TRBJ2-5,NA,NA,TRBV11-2,TGTGCCAGCAGCTTAGATCGTACTGTCTTGACCCAGTACTTC,CASSLDRTVLTQYF
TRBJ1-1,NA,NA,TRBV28,TGTGCCAGCACGCTTCAGGACACTGAAGCTTTCTTT,CASTLQDTEAFF
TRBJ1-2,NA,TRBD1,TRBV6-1,TGTGCCAGCAGTCCAGACAGGGTATCATATGGCTACACCTTC,CASSPDRVSYGYTF
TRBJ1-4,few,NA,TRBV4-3,TGCGCCAGCAGCCAAGCGGTTGCAAAGCCTGAAAAACTGTTTTTT,CASSQAVAKPEKLFF
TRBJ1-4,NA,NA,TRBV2,TGTGCCAGCAGTCAAAGAACCGAAAAACTGTTTTTT,CASSQRTEKLFF
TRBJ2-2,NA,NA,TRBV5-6,TGTGCCAGCAGCTTCAGAGGGACCGGGGAGCTGTTTTTT,CASSFRGTGELFF
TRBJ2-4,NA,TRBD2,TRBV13,TGTGCCAGCAGCCATCGAGCGGGAGGGGCGGCCAAAAACATTCAGTACTTC,CASSHRAGGAAKNIQYF
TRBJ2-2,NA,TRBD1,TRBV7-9,TGTGCCAGCAGCGTGGACAGGGGTAGCACCGGGGAGCTGTTTTTT,CASSVDRGSTGELFF
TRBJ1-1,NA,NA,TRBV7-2,TGTGCCAGCAGCTACAGGAGCACTGAAGCTTTCTTT,CASSYRSTEAFF
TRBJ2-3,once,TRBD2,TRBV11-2,TGTGCCAGCAGCTTAAGGGCAGGGACTACCATCCCCACAGATACGCAGTATTTT,CASSLRAGTTIPTDTQYF
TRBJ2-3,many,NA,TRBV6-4,TGTGCCAGCCTAACTCAGGGAAACACAGATACGCAGTATTTT,CASLTQGNTDTQYF
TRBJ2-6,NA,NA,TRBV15,TGTGCCACCAGCCTTCGGACCGGGGCCAACGTCCTGACTTTC,CATSLRTGANVLTF
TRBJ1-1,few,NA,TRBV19,TGTGCCAGTAGTACAGGAAGGGACATCGAGAACACTGAAGCTTTCTTT,CASSTGRDIENTEAFF
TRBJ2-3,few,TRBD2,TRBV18,TGTGCCAGCTCACCACCGTCAGGGAGGGAGGATACGCAGTATTTT,CASSPPSGREDTQYF
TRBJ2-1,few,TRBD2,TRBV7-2,TGTGCCAGCAGACTAGCGGCCTCCTACAATGAGCAGTTCTTC,CASRLAASYNEQFF
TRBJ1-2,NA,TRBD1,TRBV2,TGTGCCAGCAGTGAAAACAGGGGTGGGGGCTACACCTTC,CASSENRGGGYTF
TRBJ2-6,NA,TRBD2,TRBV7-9,TGTGCCAGCAGCCCCCGACTAGCGGGAGTAGCAGGAGGGGCCAACGTCCTGACTTTC,CASSPRLAGVAGGANVLTF
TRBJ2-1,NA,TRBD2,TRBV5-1,TGCGCCAGCAGCATGGGACTACAGAATGAGCAGTTCTTC,CASSMGLQNEQFF